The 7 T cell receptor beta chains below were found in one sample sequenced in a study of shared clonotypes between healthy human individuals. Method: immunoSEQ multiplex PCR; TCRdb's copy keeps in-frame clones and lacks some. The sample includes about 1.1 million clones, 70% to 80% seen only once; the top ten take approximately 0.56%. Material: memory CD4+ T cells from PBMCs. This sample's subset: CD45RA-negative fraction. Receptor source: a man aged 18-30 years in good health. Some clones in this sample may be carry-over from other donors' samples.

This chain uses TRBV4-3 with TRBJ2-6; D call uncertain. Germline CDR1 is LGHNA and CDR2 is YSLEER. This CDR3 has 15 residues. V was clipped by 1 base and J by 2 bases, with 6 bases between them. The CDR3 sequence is CASSQARPGANVLTF. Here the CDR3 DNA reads TGCGCCAGCAGCCAAGCGCGACCTGGGGCCAACGTCCTGACTTTC.

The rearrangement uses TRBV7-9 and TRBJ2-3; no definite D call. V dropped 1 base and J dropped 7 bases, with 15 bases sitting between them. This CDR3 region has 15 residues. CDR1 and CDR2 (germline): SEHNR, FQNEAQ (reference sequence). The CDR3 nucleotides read TGTGCCAGCAGCTTAGTTCCGACGCAGGAGAATACGCAGTATTTT. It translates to CASSLVPTQENTQYF.

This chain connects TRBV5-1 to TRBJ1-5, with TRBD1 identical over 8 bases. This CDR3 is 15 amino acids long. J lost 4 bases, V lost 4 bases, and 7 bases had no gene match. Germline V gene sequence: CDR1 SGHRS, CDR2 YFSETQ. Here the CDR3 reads CASSRGQGQNQPQHF. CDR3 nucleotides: TGCGCCAGCAGCCGCGGACAGGGACAGAATCAGCCCCAGCATTTT.

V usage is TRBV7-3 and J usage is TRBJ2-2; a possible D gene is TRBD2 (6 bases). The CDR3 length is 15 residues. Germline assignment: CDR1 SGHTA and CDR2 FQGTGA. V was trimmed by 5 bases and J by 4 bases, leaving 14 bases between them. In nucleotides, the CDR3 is TGTGCCAGCAGCCCGACGATAGCGGCCACCGGGGAGCTGTTTTTT. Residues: CASSPTIAATGELFF.

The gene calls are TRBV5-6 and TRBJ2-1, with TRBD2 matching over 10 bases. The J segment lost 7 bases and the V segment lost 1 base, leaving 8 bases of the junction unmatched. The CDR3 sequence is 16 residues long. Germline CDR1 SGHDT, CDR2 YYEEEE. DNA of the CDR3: TGTGCCAGCAGCTTGTCGGGGACTAGCGTGGGGAATGAGCAGTTCTTC. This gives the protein CASSLSGTSVGNEQFF.

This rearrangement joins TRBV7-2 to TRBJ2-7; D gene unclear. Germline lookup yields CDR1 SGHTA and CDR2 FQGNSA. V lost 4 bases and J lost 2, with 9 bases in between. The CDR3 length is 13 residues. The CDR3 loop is CASSSGSTYEQYF. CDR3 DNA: TGTGCCAGCAGCTCAGGCTCTACCTACGAGCAGTACTTC.

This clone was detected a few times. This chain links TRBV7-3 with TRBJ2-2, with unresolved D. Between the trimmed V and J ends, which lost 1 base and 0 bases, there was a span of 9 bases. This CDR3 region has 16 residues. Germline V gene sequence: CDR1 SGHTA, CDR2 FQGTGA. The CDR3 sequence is CASSLNGGANTGELFF. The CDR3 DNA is TGTGCCAGCAGCTTAAATGGCGGAGCGAACACCGGGGAGCTGTTTTTT.